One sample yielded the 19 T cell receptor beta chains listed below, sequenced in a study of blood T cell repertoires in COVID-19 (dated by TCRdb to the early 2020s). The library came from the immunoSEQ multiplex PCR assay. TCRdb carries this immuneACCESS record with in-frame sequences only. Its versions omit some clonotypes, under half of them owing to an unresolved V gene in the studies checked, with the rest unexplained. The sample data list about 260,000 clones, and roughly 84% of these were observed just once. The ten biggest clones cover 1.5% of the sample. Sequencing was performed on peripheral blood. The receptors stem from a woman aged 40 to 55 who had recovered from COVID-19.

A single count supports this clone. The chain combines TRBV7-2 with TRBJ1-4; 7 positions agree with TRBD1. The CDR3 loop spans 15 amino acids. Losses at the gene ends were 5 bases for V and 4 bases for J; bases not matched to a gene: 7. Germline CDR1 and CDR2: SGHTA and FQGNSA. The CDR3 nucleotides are TGTGCCAGCAGCCGTACGACAGGGTTTAATGAAAAACTGTTTTTT. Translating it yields CASSRTTGFNEKLFF.

The CDR3 region has the DNA TGCGCCAGCAGCCGCGGGACAGGGGGTCCCTACGAGCAGTACTTC. Translating gives CASSRGTGGPYEQYF. V usage is TRBV4-1 and J usage is TRBJ2-7; TRBD1 aligns across 11 bases. The CDR3 has 15 amino acids. Germline loops: CDR1 MGHRA, CDR2 YSYEKL. After removal of 4 bases from V and 2 bases from J, the junction contained 4 bases not matched to a gene.

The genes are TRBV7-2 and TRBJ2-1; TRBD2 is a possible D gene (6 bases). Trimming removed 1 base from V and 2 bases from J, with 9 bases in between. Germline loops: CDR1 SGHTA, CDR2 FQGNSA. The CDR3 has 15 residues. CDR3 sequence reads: CASSLGWGAYNEQFF. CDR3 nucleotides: TGTGCCAGCAGCTTAGGATGGGGGGCCTACAATGAGCAGTTCTTC. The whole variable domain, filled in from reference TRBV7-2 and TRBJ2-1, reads GAGVSQSPSNKVTEKGKDVELRCDPISGHTALYWYRQSLGQGLEFLIYFQGNSAPDKSGLPSDRFSAERTGGSVSTLTIQRTQQEDSAVYLCASSLGWGAYNEQFFGPGTRLTVL.

The CDR3 loop is CASSLTQVSSYNEQFF. The CDR3 DNA sequence: TGTGCCAGCAGTTTAACGCAGGTGAGCTCCTACAATGAGCAGTTCTTC. The J gene is TRBJ2-1, the V gene TRBV5-5; D unclear. Germline CDR1 is SGHKS and CDR2 is YYEKEE (reference sequence). Trimming took 5 bases from V and 0 from J, leaving 15 bases between them. The CDR3 has 16 residues.

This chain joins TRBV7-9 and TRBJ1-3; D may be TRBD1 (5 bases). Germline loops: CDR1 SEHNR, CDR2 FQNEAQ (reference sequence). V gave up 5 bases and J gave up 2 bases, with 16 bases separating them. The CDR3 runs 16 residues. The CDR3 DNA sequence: TGTGCCAGCAGCCTAGGATGGCAGGGCGCTGGAAACACCATATATTTT. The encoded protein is CASSLGWQGAGNTIYF.

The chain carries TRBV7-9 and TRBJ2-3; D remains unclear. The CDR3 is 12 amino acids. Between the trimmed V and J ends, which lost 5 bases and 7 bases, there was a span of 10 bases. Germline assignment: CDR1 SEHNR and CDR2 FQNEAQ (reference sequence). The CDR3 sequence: CASSQQINTQYF. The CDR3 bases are TGTGCCAGCAGCCAACAGATTAATACGCAGTATTTT. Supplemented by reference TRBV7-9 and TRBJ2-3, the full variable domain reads DTGVSQNPRHKITKRGQNVTFRCDPISEHNRLYWYRQTLGQGPEFLTYFQNEAQLEKSRLLSDRFSAERPKGSFSTLEIQRTEQGDSAMYLCASSQQINTQYFGPGTRLTVL.

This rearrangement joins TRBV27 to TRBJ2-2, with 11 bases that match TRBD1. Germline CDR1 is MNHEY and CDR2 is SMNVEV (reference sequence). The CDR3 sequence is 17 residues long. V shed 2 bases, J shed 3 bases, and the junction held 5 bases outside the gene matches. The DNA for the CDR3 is TGTGCCAGCAGTTTACTCTGGACAGGGGGCGACACCGGGGAGCTGTTTTTT. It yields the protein CASSLLWTGGDTGELFF.

The CDR3 here is CASSQGDRGTGQYF. The DNA for the CDR3 is TGTGCCAGCAGCCAAGGGGACAGGGGGACGGGGCAGTACTTC. The rearrangement links TRBV3-1 (or the pseudogene TRBV3-2) to TRBJ2-7, with 11 bases lining up with TRBD1. CDR1 LGHDT and CDR2 YNNKEL come from the germline V gene (reference sequence). This CDR3 is built from 14 residues. The V and J ends lost 1 base and 9 bases, in that order; junction bases with no gene match: 5.

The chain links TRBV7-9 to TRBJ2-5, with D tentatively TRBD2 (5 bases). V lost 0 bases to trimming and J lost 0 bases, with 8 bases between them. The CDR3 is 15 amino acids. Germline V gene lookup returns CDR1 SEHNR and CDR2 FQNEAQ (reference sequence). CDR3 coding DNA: TGTGCCAGCAGCTTAGCAGGGAGTAACCAAGAGACCCAGTACTTC. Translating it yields CASSLAGSNQETQYF.

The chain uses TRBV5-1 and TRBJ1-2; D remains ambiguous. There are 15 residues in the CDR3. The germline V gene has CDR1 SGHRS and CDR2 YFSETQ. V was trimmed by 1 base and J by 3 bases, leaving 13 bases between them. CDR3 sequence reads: CASSLRGVMDYGYTF. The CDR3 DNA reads TGCGCCAGCAGCTTGCGGGGAGTTATGGACTATGGCTACACCTTC. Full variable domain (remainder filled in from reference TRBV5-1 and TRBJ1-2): KAGVTQTPRYLIKTRGQQVTLSCSPISGHRSVSWYQQTPGQGLQFLFEYFSETQRNKGNFPGRFSGRQFSNSRSEMNVSTLELGDSALYLCASSLRGVMDYGYTFGSGTRLTVV.

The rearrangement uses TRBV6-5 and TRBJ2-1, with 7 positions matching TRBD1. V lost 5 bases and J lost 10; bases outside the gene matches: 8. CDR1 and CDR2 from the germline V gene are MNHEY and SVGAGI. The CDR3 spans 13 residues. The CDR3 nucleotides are TGTGCCAGCAGTCGGGACAGACAGGAGGAGCAGTTCTTC. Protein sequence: CASSRDRQEEQFF.

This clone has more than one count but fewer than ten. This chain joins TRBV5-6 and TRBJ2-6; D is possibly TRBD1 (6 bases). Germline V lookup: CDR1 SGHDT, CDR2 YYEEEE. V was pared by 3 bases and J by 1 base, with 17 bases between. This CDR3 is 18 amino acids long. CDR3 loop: CASSSAHREYSGANVLTF. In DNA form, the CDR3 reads TGTGCCAGCAGCTCCGCCCACAGGGAGTATTCTGGGGCCAACGTCCTGACTTTC.

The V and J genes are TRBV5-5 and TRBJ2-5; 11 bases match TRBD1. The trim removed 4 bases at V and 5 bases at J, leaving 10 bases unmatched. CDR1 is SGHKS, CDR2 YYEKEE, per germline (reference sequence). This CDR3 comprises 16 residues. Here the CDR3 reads CASSPRTGGKGETQYF. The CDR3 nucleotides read TGTGCCAGCAGCCCCAGGACAGGGGGCAAGGGTGAGACCCAGTACTTC.

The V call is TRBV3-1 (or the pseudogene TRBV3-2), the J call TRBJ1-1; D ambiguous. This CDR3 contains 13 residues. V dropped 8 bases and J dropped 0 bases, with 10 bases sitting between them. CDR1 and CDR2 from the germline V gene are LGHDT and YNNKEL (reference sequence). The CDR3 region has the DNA TGTGCCAGCCTCGGCGGAATGAACACTGAAGCTTTCTTT. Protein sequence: CASLGGMNTEAFF.

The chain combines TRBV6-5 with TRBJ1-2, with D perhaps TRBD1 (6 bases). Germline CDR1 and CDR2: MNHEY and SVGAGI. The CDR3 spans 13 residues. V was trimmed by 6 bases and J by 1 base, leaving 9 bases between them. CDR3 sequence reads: CASRGQRNYGYTF. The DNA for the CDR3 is TGTGCCAGCAGAGGACAGCGTAACTATGGCTACACCTTC.

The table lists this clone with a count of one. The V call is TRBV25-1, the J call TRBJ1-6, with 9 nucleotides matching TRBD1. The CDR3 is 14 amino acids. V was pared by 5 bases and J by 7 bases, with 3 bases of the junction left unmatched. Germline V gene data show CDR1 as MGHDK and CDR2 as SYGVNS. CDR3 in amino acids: CASSRTGENSPLHF. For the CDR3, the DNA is TGTGCCAGCAGTAGGACAGGGGAGAATTCACCCCTCCACTTT.

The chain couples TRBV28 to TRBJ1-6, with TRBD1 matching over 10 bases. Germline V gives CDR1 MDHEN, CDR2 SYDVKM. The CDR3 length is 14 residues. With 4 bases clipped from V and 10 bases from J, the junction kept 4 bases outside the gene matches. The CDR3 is CASSWDRGFSPLHF. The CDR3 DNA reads TGTGCCAGCAGTTGGGACAGGGGATTCTCACCCCTCCACTTT.

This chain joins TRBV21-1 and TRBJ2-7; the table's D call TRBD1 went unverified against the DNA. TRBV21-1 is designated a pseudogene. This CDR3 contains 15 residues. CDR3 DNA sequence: TGTGCCAGCAGCAAAGGGCCGACAAGCAACTACGAGCAGTACTTC. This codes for CASSKGPTSNYEQYF.

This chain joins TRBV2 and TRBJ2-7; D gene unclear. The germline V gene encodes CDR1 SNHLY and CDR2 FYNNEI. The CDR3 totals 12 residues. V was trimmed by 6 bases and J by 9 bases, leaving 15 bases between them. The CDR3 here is CASSPEIGWQYF. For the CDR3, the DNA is TGTGCCAGCAGCCCCGAGATCGGTTGGCAGTACTTC.